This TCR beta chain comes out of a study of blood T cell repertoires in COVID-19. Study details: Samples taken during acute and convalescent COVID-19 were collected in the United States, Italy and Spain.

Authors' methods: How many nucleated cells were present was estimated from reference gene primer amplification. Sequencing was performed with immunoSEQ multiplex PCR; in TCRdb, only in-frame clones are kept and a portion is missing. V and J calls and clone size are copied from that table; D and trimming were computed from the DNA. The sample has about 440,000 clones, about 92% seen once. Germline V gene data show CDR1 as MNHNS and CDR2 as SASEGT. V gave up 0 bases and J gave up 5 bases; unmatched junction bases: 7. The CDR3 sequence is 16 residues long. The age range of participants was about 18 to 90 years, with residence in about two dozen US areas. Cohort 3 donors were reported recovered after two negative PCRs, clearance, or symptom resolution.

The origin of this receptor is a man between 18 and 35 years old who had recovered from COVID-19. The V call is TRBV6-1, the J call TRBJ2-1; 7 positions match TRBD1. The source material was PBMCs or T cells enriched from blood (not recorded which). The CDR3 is CASSEAIGRGNNEQFF. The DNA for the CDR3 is TGTGCCAGCAGTGAAGCGATCGGCAGGGGGAACAATGAGCAGTTCTTC.